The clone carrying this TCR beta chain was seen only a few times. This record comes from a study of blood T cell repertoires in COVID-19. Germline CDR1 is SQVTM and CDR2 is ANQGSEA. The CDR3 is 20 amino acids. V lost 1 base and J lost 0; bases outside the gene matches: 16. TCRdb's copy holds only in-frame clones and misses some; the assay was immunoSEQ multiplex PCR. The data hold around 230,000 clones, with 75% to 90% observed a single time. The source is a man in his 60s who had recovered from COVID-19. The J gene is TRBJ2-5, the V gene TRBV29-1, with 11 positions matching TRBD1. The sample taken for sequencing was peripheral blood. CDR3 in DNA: TGCAGCGTTGAAGTGTTCGGCGGGACAGGGGGATATTCCGACCAAGAGACCCAGTACTTC. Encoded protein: CSVEVFGGTGGYSDQETQYF.